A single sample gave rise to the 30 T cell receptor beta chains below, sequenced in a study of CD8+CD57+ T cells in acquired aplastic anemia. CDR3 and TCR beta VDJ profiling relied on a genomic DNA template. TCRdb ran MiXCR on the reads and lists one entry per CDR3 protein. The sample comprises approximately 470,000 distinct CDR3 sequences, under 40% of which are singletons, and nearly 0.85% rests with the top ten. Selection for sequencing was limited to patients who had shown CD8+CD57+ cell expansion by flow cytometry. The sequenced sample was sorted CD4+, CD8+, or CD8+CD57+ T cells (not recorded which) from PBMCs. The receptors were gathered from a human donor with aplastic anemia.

The CDR3 DNA is TGCGCCAGCAGCTTAGAGGGGGATAGCAATCAGCCCCAGCATTTT. Protein product: CASSLEGDSNQPQHF. This chain joins TRBV5-1 and TRBJ1-5; possible D gene TRBD1, 6 bases. Deletions cut 2 bases from V and 0 bases from J, with 9 bases between. Germline V gives CDR1 SGHRS, CDR2 YFSETQ. CDR3 length: 15 residues.

The CDR3 sequence: CASSEFIATEKLFF. CDR3 nucleotides: TGTGCCAGCAGTGAATTCATCGCTACTGAAAAACTGTTTTTT. The chain combines TRBV2 with TRBJ1-4, with D unresolved. CDR1 SNHLY and CDR2 FYNNEI come from the germline V gene. CDR3 length: 14 amino acids. Between the trimmed V and J ends, which lost 2 bases and 7 bases, there was a span of 11 bases. Filled out from reference TRBV2 and TRBJ1-4, the complete variable domain reads EPEVTQTPSHQVTQMGQEVILRCVPISNHLYFYWYRQILGQKVEFLVSFYNNEISEKSEIFDDQFSVERPDGSNFTLKIRSTKLEDSAMYFCASSEFIATEKLFFGSGTQLSVL.

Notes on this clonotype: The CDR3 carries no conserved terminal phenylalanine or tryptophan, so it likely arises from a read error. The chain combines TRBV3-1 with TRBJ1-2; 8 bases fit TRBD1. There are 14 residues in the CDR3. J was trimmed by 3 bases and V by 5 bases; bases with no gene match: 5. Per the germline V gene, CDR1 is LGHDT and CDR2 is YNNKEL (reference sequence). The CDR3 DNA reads TGTGCCAGCAGCGCCCGGGACAGGTACTATGGCTACACCTCC. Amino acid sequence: CASSARDRYYGYTS.

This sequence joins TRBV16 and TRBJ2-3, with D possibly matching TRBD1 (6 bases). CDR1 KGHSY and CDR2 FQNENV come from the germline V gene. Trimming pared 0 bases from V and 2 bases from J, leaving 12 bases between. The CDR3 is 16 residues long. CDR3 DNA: TGTGCCAGCAGCCAATCCCAGGGGTCCATCACAGATACGCAGTATTTT. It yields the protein CASSQSQGSITDTQYF.

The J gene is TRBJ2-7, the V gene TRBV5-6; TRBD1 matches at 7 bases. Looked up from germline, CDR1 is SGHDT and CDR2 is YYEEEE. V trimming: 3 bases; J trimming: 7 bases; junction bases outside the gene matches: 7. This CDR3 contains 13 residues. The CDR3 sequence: CASSWNRDREQYV. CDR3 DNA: TGTGCCAGCAGCTGGAACCGGGACAGAGAGCAGTACGTC.

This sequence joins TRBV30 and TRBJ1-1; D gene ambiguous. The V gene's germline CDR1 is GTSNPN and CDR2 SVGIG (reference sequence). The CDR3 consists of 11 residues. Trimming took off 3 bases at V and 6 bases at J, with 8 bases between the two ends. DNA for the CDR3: TGTGCCTGGAGAATTGAGGCTGAAGCTTTCTTT. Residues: CAWRIEAEAFF.

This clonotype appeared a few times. The CDR3 DNA is TGCAGTGCCCGGGGGTTGGGGCAAACTAATGAAAAACTGTTTTTT. Protein: CSARGLGQTNEKLFF. V is TRBV20-1 and J is TRBJ1-4, with D tentatively TRBD1 (5 bases). The CDR3 loop spans 15 amino acids. With 6 bases removed from V and 1 base from J, the gap between germline ends came to 15 bases. Germline V gene data show CDR1 as DFQATT and CDR2 as SNEGSKA (reference sequence).

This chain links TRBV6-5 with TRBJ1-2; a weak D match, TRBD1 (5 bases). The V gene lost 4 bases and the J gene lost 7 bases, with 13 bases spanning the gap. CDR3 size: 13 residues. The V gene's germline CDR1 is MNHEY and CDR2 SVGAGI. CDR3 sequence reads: CASSSGTAFGYTF. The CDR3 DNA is TGTGCCAGCAGTTCCGGGACGGCATTTGGCTACACCTTC.

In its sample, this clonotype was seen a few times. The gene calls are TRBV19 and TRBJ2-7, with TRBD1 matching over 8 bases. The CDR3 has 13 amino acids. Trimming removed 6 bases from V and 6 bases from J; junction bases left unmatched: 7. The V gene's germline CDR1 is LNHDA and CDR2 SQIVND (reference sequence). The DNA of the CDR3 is TGTGCCAGTAGAAACAGGGGGTCGGGCGAGCAGTACTTC. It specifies CASRNRGSGEQYF.

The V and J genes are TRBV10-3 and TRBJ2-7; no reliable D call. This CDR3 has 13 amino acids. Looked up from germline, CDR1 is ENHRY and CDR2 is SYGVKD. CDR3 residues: CASSGWARDEQYV. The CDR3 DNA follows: TGTGCCAGCAGTGGATGGGCTAGGGACGAGCAGTACGTC.

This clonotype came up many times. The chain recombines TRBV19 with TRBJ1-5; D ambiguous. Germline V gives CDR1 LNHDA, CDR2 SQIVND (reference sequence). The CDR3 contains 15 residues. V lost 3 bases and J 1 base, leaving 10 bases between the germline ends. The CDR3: CASSMDGGSNQPQHF. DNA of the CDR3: TGTGCCAGTAGTATGGACGGCGGGAGCAATCAGCCCCAGCATTTT.

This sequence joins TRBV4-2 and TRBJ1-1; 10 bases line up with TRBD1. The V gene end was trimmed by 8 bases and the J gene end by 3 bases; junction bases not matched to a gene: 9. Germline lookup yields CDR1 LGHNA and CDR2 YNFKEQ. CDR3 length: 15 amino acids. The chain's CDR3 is CASSTGGGGDTEAFF. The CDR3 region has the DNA TGTGCCAGCTCGACAGGGGGCGGGGGGGACACTGAAGCTTTCTTT.

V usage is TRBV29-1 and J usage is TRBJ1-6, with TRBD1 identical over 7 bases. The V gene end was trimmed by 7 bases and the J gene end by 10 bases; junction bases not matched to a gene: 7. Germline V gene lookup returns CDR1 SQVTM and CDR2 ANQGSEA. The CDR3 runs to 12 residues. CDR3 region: CSALTGHSPLHF. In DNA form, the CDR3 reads TGCAGCGCACTGACAGGGCACTCACCCCTCCACTTT.

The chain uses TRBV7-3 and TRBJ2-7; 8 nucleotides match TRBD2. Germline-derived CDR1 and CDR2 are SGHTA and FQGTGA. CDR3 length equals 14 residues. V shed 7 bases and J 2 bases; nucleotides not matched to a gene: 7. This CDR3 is CASMLAGGPYEQYF. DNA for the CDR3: TGTGCCAGCATGCTGGCGGGGGGCCCCTACGAGCAGTACTTC.

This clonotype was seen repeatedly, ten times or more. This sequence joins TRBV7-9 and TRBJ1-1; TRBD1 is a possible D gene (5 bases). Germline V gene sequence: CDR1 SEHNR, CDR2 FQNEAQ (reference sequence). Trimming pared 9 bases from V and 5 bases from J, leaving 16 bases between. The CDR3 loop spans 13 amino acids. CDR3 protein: CASKGTLRTEAFF. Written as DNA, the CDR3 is TGTGCCAGTAAGGGGACTCTGAGAACTGAAGCTTTCTTT.

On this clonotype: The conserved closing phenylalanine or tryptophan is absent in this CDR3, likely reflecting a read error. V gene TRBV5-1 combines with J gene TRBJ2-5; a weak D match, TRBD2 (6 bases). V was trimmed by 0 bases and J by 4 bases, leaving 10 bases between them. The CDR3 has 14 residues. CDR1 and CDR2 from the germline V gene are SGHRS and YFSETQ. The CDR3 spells CASSLASGGETQYL. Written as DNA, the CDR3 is TGCGCCAGCAGCTTGGCTTCCGGGGGAGAGACCCAGTACTTA.

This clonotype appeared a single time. CDR3 sequence reads: CATQPTGQGGYTF. In DNA form, the CDR3 reads TGTGCCACTCAACCCACGGGACAGGGTGGCTACACCTTC. The V call is TRBV24-1, the J call TRBJ1-2; 9 bases match TRBD1. CDR3 length: 13 amino acids. Germline CDR1 KGHDR, CDR2 SFDVKD. J lost 7 bases, V lost 10 bases, and 9 bases had no gene match.

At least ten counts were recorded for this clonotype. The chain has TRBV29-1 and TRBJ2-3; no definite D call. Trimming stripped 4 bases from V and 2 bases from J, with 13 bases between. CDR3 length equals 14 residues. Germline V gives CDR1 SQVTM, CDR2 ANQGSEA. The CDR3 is CSVAVESYTDTQYF. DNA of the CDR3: TGCAGCGTTGCGGTGGAGTCCTACACAGATACGCAGTATTTT.

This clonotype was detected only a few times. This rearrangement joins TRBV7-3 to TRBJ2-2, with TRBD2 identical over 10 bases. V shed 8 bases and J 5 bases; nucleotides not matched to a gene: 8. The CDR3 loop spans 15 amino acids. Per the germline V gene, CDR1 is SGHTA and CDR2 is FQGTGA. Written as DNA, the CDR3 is TGTGCCAGCTCCAGCGGGAGGGCCGGGACCGGGGAGCTGTTTTTT. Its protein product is CASSSGRAGTGELFF.

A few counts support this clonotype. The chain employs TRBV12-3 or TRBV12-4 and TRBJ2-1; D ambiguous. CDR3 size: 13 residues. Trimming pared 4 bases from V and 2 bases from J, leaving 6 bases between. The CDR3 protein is CASSWSPYNEQFF. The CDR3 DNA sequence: TGTGCCAGCAGTTGGAGCCCCTACAATGAGCAGTTCTTC.

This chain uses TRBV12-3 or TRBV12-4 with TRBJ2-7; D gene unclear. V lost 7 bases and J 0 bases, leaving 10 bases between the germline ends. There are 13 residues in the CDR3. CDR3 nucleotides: TGTGCCAGCAAGCTCACCAACTCCTACGAGCAGTACTTC. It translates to CASKLTNSYEQYF.

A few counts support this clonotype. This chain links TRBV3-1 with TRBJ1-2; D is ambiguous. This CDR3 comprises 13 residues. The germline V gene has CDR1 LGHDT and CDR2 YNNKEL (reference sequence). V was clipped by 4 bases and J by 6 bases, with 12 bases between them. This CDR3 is CASSPGTKDGYTF. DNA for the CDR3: TGTGCCAGCAGCCCGGGCACGAAGGATGGCTACACCTTC.

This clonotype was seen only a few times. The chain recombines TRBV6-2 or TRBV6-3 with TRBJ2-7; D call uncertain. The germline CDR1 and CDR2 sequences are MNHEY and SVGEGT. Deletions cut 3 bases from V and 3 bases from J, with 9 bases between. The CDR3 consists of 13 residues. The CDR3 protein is CASSYSPIYEQYF. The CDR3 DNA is TGTGCCAGCAGTTATTCACCCATCTACGAGCAGTACTTC.

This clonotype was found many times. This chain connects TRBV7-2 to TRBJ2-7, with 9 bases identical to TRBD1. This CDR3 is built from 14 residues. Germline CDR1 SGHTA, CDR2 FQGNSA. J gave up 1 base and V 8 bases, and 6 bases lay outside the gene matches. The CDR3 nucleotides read TGTGCCAGCGGCCGACAGGGGGAATCCTACGAGCAGTACTTC. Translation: CASGRQGESYEQYF.

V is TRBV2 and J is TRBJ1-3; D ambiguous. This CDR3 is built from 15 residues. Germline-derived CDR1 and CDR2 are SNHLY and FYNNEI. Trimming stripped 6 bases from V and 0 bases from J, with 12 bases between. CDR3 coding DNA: TGTGCCAGCAGCACTAACAGTGCCTCTGGAAACACCATATATTTT. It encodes CASSTNSASGNTIYF.

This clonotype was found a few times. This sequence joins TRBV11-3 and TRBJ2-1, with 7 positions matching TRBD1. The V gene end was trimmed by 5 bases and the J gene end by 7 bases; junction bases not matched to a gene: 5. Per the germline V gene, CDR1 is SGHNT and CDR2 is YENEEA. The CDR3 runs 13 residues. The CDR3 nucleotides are TGTGCCAGCAGCCAGGGGGACGGGAATGAGCAGTTCTTC. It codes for CASSQGDGNEQFF.

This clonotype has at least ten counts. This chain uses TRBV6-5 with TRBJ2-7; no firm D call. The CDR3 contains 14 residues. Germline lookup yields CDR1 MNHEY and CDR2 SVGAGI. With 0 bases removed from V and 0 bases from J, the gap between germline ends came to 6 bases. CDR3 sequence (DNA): TGTGCCAGCAGTTACTCACTAAGCTCCTACGAGCAGTACTTC. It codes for CASSYSLSSYEQYF.

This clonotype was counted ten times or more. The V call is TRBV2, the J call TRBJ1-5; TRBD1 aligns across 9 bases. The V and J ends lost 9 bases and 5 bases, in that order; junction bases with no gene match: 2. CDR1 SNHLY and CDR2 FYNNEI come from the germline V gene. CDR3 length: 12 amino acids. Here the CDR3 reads CASTGGDQPQHF. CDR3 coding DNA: TGTGCCAGTACAGGGGGCGATCAGCCCCAGCATTTT.

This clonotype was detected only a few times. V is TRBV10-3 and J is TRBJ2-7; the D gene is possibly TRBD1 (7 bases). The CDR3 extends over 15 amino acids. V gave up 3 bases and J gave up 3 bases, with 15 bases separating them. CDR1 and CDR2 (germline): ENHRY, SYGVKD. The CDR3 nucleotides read TGTGCCATCAGTGATGGATCAGGGGGGTTCTACGAGCAGTACTTC. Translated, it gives CAISDGSGGFYEQYF.

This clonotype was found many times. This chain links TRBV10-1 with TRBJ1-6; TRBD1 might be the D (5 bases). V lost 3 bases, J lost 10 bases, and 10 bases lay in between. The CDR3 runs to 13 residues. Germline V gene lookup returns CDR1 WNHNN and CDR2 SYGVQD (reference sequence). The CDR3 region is CASSEGVDSPLHF. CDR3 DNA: TGCGCCAGCAGTGAAGGGGTGGACTCACCCCTCCACTTT.